Below are 22 T cell receptor beta chains sequenced from a single sample in a study of T-cell memory formation after mild COVID-19. TCRdb re-called the 5' RACE reads through MiXCR, storing one row per CDR3 protein. Of roughly 480,000 distinct CDR3 sequences in the sample, 20% to 25% are singletons; the top ten hold around 13%. Sequencing input: PBMCs or a T cell subset sorted from them (not recorded which). Receptor source: an adult woman who had mild COVID-19 (a few samples of this study predate the infection). Cell type and time point are not known.

This clonotype was seen a few times. The chain recombines TRBV5-1 with TRBJ2-1, with 7 nucleotides matching TRBD1. Germline CDR1 reads SGHRS; CDR2 reads YFSETQ. V lost 0 bases, J lost 7 bases, and 4 bases stayed unmatched. There are 14 residues in the CDR3. The CDR3 spells CASSLEGRGNEQFF. The CDR3 bases are TGCGCCAGCAGCTTGGAGGGCAGGGGGAATGAGCAGTTCTTC.

A few counts support this clonotype. DNA for the CDR3: TGTGCCAGCAGCTTGGAGACTAGCGGGATAGACGAGCAGTACTTC. Amino acid sequence: CASSLETSGIDEQYF. The chain couples TRBV7-9 to TRBJ2-7; 11 nucleotides align to TRBD2. The CDR3 covers 15 residues. V lost 3 bases and J lost 5; bases outside the gene matches: 6. Germline values: CDR1 SEHNR, CDR2 FQNEAQ (reference sequence).

V is TRBV5-1 and J is TRBJ1-4; 10 nucleotides match TRBD1. The CDR3 spans 14 residues. Germline V gene sequence: CDR1 SGHRS, CDR2 YFSETQ. Unmatched junction bases numbered 1, after V lost 4 bases and J lost 4 bases. The CDR3 DNA reads TGCGCCAGCAGCCGGACAGGGGGTAATGAAAAACTGTTTTTT. This translates into CASSRTGGNEKLFF.

This clonotype appeared a few times. The rearrangement links TRBV9 to TRBJ2-7; D gene uncertain. Trimming shortened V by 7 bases and J by 0 bases, and 11 bases separated the two germline ends. Germline V gene sequence: CDR1 SGDLS, CDR2 YYNGEE. This CDR3 has 13 residues. CDR3 nucleotide sequence: TGTGCCAGCCCGCCCGGAAGCTCCTACGAGCAGTACTTC. It yields the protein CASPPGSSYEQYF.

This clonotype occurred many times. The rearrangement joins TRBV3-1 to TRBJ2-5; unclear D gene. Germline CDR1 reads LGHDT; CDR2 reads YNNKEL (reference sequence). CDR3 length equals 11 residues. V was trimmed by 1 base and J by 5 bases, leaving 2 bases between them. Here the CDR3 reads CASSQAETQYF. The CDR3, as DNA: TGTGCCAGCAGCCAAGCGGAGACCCAGTACTTC.

V gene TRBV7-2 combines with J gene TRBJ2-3; tentatively, D is TRBD2 (6 bases). Germline assignment: CDR1 SGHTA and CDR2 FQGNSA. CDR3 length: 14 residues. V lost 5 bases and J lost 3, with 12 bases in between. CDR3 protein: CASSRTAGTDTQYF. In DNA, the CDR3 is TGTGCCAGCAGCCGGACCGCGGGAACAGATACGCAGTATTTT.

The V call is TRBV25-1, the J call TRBJ2-5, with D unresolved. The ends were cut back, 2 bases at V and 9 bases at J, with 7 bases in the middle. The CDR3 totals 11 residues. CDR1 and CDR2 (germline): MGHDK, SYGVNS. The CDR3, as DNA: TGTGCCAGCAGTGAAGGTGGTTCCCAGTACTTC. Encoded protein: CASSEGGSQYF.

This clonotype was seen many times. The V and J genes are TRBV4-2 and TRBJ1-3; TRBD1 is a possible D gene (5 bases). V lost 4 bases, J lost 0 bases, and 10 bases lay in between. The V gene's germline CDR1 is LGHNA and CDR2 YNFKEQ. The length of the CDR3 is 15 residues. CDR3 in DNA: TGTGCCAGCAGCCCACAGGTTAACTCTGGAAACACCATATATTTT. Its protein is CASSPQVNSGNTIYF.

This clonotype was seen a handful of times. The J gene is TRBJ2-1, the V gene TRBV24-1; a possible D gene is TRBD2 (5 bases). CDR3 length: 14 residues. Trimming took off 5 bases at V and 4 bases at J, with 11 bases between the two ends. Germline V gene sequence: CDR1 KGHDR, CDR2 SFDVKD. The CDR3 region is CATSASDWYNEQFF. The CDR3 DNA sequence: TGTGCCACCAGTGCCTCGGACTGGTACAATGAGCAGTTCTTC.

This clonotype was counted many times. The chain uses TRBV12-3 or TRBV12-4 and TRBJ2-7; D remains ambiguous. CDR3 size: 16 residues. The V gene lost 10 bases and the J gene lost 2 bases, with 24 bases spanning the gap. DNA of the CDR3: TGTGCCACCCCAGCTTATACTGACAACCCGCCCTACGAGCAGTACTTC. This encodes CATPAYTDNPPYEQYF.

The chain couples TRBV5-1 to TRBJ2-1, with D hard to call. Trimming took 5 bases from V and 8 from J, leaving 11 bases between them. The CDR3 is 12 residues long. From germline, CDR1 is SGHRS and CDR2 YFSETQ. CDR3 sequence reads: CASRRRADEQFF. CDR3 bases: TGCGCCAGCAGGCGCCGGGCCGATGAGCAGTTCTTC.

The rearrangement uses TRBV30 and TRBJ2-1, with D possibly being TRBD1 (6 bases). This CDR3 contains 15 residues. V lost 2 bases and J 7 bases, leaving 18 bases between the germline ends. Germline V gives CDR1 GTSNPN, CDR2 SVGIG (reference sequence). DNA for the CDR3: TGTGCCTGGAGTCAGGGGACGAGTTGGATAAATGAGCAGTTCTTC. It yields the protein CAWSQGTSWINEQFF.

This chain connects TRBV5-5 to TRBJ1-1; TRBD1 matches 11 bases. Germline CDR1 reads SGHKS; CDR2 reads YYEKEE (reference sequence). The CDR3 is 17 residues long. The V and J ends lost 4 bases and 1 base, in that order; junction bases with no gene match: 9. DNA for the CDR3: TGTGCCAGCAGCCCTCAGAGGACAGGGGGCTCGAACACTGAAGCTTTCTTT. This sequence encodes CASSPQRTGGSNTEAFF.

The genes are TRBV20-1 and TRBJ1-5; D perhaps matches TRBD1 (5 bases). CDR1 is DFQATT, CDR2 SNEGSKA, per germline (reference sequence). Trimming removed 0 bases at V and 8 bases at J, with 17 bases between. This CDR3 has 15 amino acids. CDR3 residues: CSAREGLGGVEPQHF. The CDR3 nucleotides read TGCAGTGCTAGAGAGGGGTTAGGAGGGGTGGAGCCCCAGCATTTT.

This clonotype has a handful of counts. This sequence joins TRBV12-3 or TRBV12-4 and TRBJ2-7; D is possibly TRBD1 or TRBD2 (6 bases each). Deletions cut 6 bases from V and 3 bases from J, with 18 bases between. There are 15 residues in the CDR3. CDR3: CASREGSLTGYEQYF. CDR3 sequence (DNA): TGTGCCAGCAGGGAGGGGAGTTTGACAGGCTACGAGCAGTACTTC.

This rearrangement joins TRBV7-8 to TRBJ2-2; D is perhaps TRBD2 (7 bases). With 4 bases removed from V and 2 bases from J, the gap between germline ends came to 14 bases. The CDR3 has 16 amino acids. Germline V gene sequence: CDR1 SGHVS, CDR2 FQNEAQ. This CDR3 is CASSSQTGGNTGELFF. The CDR3 nucleotides read TGTGCCAGCAGCTCTCAGACGGGGGGCAACACCGGGGAGCTGTTTTTT. The full variable domain, rest sourced from reference TRBV7-8 and TRBJ2-2, is GAGVSQSPRYKVAKRGQDVALRCDPISGHVSLFWYQQALGQGPEFLTYFQNEAQLDKSGLPSDRFFAERPEGSVSTLKIQRTQQEDSAVYLCASSSQTGGNTGELFFGEGSRLTVL.

The V call is TRBV28, the J call TRBJ2-1; D might be TRBD1 (6 bases). There are 15 residues in the CDR3. Germline CDR1 reads MDHEN; CDR2 reads SYDVKM. V gave up 6 bases and J gave up 5 bases, with 17 bases separating them. CDR3 sequence (DNA): TGTGCCAGCAGCTCTAGTCAGGCAGGGGACAATGAGCAGTTCTTC. Protein: CASSSSQAGDNEQFF.

The CDR3 nucleotides read TGCGCCAGCAGCTTGAACGGGGGGACTGGAGCCTACAATGAGCAGTTCTTC. Its translation: CASSLNGGTGAYNEQFF. The V and J genes are TRBV5-1 and TRBJ2-1; 7 bases align to TRBD2. V shed 1 base, J shed 2 bases, and the junction held 9 bases outside the gene matches. Germline V gives CDR1 SGHRS, CDR2 YFSETQ. The CDR3 is 17 amino acids.

This clonotype has only a few counts. The chain joins TRBV6-4 to TRBJ2-2; tentatively, D is TRBD2 (6 bases). The CDR3 loop spans 14 amino acids. The germline CDR1 and CDR2 sequences are MRHNA and SNTAGT. The ends were cut back, 6 bases at V and 7 bases at J, with 15 bases in the middle. The CDR3 sequence is CASSERGTGGELFF. The CDR3 nucleotides are TGTGCCAGCAGCGAACGGGGGACTGGCGGGGAGCTGTTTTTT.

This sequence joins TRBV6-5 and TRBJ1-2; 8 nucleotides line up with TRBD1. The ends lost 8 bases at V and 3 bases at J; junction bases unmatched: 5. Germline values: CDR1 MNHEY, CDR2 SVGAGI. This CDR3 spans 13 amino acids. The CDR3 loop is CASGAGGDYGYTF. The DNA of the CDR3 is TGTGCCAGCGGGGCAGGGGGCGACTATGGCTACACCTTC.

The chain combines TRBV15 with TRBJ1-1; 8 bases are a match to TRBD1. CDR1 LNHNV and CDR2 YYDKDF come from the germline V gene (reference sequence). The V gene end was trimmed by 5 bases and the J gene end by 5 bases; junction bases not matched to a gene: 10. The CDR3 loop spans 15 amino acids. CDR3: CATSPQRTGRTEAFF. CDR3 nucleotides: TGTGCCACCAGCCCACAAAGGACAGGGCGGACTGAAGCTTTCTTT.

This clonotype was detected a few times. This chain links TRBV25-1 with TRBJ1-2; tentatively, D is TRBD1 (5 bases). CDR1 is MGHDK, CDR2 SYGVNS, per germline. Trimming removed 2 bases from V and 4 bases from J, with 17 bases in between. The CDR3 runs to 16 residues. CDR3: CASSEADEDITYGYTF. The CDR3 DNA sequence: TGTGCCAGCAGTGAAGCGGACGAGGACATCACCTATGGCTACACCTTC.